The 3 T cell receptor beta chains given below trace back to one sample, sequenced in a study of cytomegalovirus exposure and HLA in healthy donors (dated by TCRdb to the late 2010s). The library was generated by the immunoSEQ multiplex PCR assay. A mixture of 60 forward primers for TCR Vbeta segments and 13 reverse primers for TCR Jbeta segments was used in the multiplex PCR. This immuneACCESS table, as held by TCRdb, lists in-frame sequences with V and J called but not all clones. Of the missing ones, under half trace to an unresolved V gene in checked studies; the others have no known cause. In all, the sample holds about 140,000 clones, and around 66% of those were seen once. The ten largest clones represent roughly 6% of the sample. Sequencing input: PBMCs. Receptors were obtained from a woman aged 55-70 years in good health and CMV-seronegative.

This clone was seen a handful of times. The rearrangement joins TRBV5-1 to TRBJ1-3; 8 nucleotides match TRBD1. Germline V lookup: CDR1 SGHRS, CDR2 YFSETQ. Losses at the gene ends were 3 bases for V and 3 bases for J; bases not matched to a gene: 8. The CDR3 is 16 residues long. The CDR3 reads CASSSRTGGDGNTIYF. The DNA of the CDR3 is TGCGCCAGCAGCTCACGTACAGGGGGAGATGGAAACACCATATATTTT.

The chain uses TRBV28 and TRBJ1-2; TRBD1 might be the D (5 bases). The CDR3 sequence is 13 residues long. Germline lookup yields CDR1 MDHEN and CDR2 SYDVKM. V was cut by 3 bases and J by 7 bases, with 12 bases left in between. Here the CDR3 DNA reads TGTGCCAGCAGTTTTCCGGGACTCGTTGGCTACACCTTC. Its protein product is CASSFPGLVGYTF.

This rearrangement joins TRBV5-5 to TRBJ2-7; 8 positions agree with TRBD2. V was pared by 2 bases and J by 0 bases, with 4 bases of the junction left unmatched. Germline V gene sequence: CDR1 SGHKS, CDR2 YYEKEE (reference sequence). The CDR3 is made up of 15 amino acids. As DNA, the CDR3 is TGTGCCAGCAGCTTACTAGCGGATAGCTCCTACGAGCAGTACTTC. Its protein product is CASSLLADSSYEQYF.